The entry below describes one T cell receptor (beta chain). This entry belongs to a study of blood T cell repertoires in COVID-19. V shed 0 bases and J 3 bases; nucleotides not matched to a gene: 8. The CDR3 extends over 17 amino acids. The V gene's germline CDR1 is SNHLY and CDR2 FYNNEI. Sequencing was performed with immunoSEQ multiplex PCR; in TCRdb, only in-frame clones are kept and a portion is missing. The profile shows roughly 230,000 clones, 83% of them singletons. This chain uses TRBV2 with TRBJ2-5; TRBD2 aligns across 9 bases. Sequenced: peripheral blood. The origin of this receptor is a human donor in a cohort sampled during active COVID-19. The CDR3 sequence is CASSEARYVAGEETQYF. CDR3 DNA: TGTGCCAGCAGTGAAGCTCGATATGTAGCGGGAGAAGAGACCCAGTACTTC.